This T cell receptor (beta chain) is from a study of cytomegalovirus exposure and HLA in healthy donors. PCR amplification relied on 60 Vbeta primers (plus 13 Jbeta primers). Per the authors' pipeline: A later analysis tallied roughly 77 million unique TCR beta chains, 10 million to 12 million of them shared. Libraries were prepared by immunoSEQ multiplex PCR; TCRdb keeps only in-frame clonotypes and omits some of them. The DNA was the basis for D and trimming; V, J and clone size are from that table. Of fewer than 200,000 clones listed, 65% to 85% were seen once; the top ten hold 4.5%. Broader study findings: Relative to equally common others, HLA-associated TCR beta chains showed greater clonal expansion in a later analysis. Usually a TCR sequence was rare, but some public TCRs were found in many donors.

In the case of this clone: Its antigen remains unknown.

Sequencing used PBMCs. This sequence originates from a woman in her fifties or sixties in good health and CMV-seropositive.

The CDR3 region is CASSGTGGTGYTF. The CDR3 DNA reads TGTGCCAGCAGCGGGACAGGGGGCACGGGCTACACCTTC. This chain uses TRBV9 with TRBJ1-2; 11 bases line up with TRBD1. With V trimmed by 3 bases and J by 8 bases, 3 bases remained unmatched. The CDR3 extends over 13 amino acids. The germline V gene has CDR1 SGDLS and CDR2 YYNGEE.